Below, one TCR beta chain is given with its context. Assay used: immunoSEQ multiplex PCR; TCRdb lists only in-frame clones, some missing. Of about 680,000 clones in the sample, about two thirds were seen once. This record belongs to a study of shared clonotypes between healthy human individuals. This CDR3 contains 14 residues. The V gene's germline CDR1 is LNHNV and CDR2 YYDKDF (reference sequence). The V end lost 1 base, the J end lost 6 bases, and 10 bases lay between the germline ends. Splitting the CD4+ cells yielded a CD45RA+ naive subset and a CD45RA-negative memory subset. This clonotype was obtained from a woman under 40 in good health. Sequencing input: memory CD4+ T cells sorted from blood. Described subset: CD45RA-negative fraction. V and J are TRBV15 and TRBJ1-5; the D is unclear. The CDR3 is CATSRGRNLQPQHF. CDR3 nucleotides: TGTGCCACCAGCAGAGGACGTAATCTTCAGCCCCAGCATTTT. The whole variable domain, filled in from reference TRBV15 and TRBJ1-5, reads DAMVIQNPRYQVTQFGKPVTLSCSQTLNHNVMYWYQQKSSQAPKLLFHYYDKDFNNEADTPDNFQSRRPNTSFCFLDIRSPGLGDTAMYLCATSRGRNLQPQHFGDGTRLSIL.